One and the same sample provided the 31 T cell receptor beta chains below, sequenced in a study of CD8 T cells in ankylosing spondylitis (dated by TCRdb to about 2017). These receptors lack a known antigen. Results and caveats for the whole study, not just this receptor: Blood from ankylosing spondylitis patients appeared to be characterized by a TCR beta motif composed of roughly eight highly homologous amino acid variants.

Library prep was done by 5' RACE. The reads were generated on an Illumina HiSeq 2500. In TCRdb, the public reads were trimmed at Q25 with fastp and aligned with MiXCR, with productive beta chains retained. Identical CDR3 proteins give one entry, which carries the most common genes and DNA. For this sample the table gives hundreds of thousands of distinct CDR3 sequences, of which 25% to 30% were detected only once. About 1% of the sample lies in the top ten. What was sequenced was blood, either unsorted or a sorted T cell fraction (not recorded which). These receptors all come from a male donor with ankylosing spondylitis.

The chain employs TRBV29-1 and TRBJ2-1; no firm D call. The V end lost 4 bases, the J end lost 2 bases, and 9 bases lay between the germline ends. Germline V CDR1 and CDR2: SQVTM, ANQGSEA. The CDR3 has 13 amino acids. The CDR3 DNA is TGCAGCGTTGCCCAAGTCCCCTACAATGAGCAGTTCTTC. It translates to CSVAQVPYNEQFF.

This clonotype showed up many times. The V gene is TRBV5-6, the J gene TRBJ2-5; D may be TRBD2 (5 bases). This CDR3 has 15 residues. Germline V lookup: CDR1 SGHDT, CDR2 YYEEEE. Trimming cost V 0 bases and J 1 base, with 10 bases left between them. In nucleotides, the CDR3 is TGTGCCAGCAGCTTGGCCGGAGGACTCCAAGAGACCCAGTACTTC. This translates into CASSLAGGLQETQYF.

This clonotype was detected only once. The CDR3 DNA sequence: TGTGCCATCACGGTAGCGGCCACAGATACGCAGTATTTT. It codes for CAITVAATDTQYF. The V gene is TRBV10-3, the J gene TRBJ2-3, with TRBD2 as a possible D gene (6 bases). Per the germline V gene, CDR1 is ENHRY and CDR2 is SYGVKD. This CDR3 is built from 13 residues. The V and J ends lost 7 bases and 2 bases respectively, with 10 bases between them.

This chain connects TRBV19 to TRBJ1-3, with TRBD1 as a possible D gene (5 bases). The germline gives CDR1 LNHDA, CDR2 SQIVND (reference sequence). The CDR3 sequence is 15 residues long. Trimming removed 6 bases at V and 6 bases at J, with 18 bases between. In DNA, the CDR3 is TGTGCCAGTAGCCTACCGGGACGGGGTGCAAACACCATATATTTT. Translation: CASSLPGRGANTIYF. Full variable domain (rest looked up from reference TRBV19 and TRBJ1-3): DGGITQSPKYLFRKEGQNVTLSCEQNLNHDAMYWYRQDPGQGLRLIYYSQIVNDFQKGDIAEGYSVSREKKESFPLTVTSAQKNPTAFYLCASSLPGRGANTIYFGEGSWLTVV.

The gene calls are TRBV20-1 and TRBJ2-1; 7 nucleotides agree with TRBD2. This CDR3 spans 13 amino acids. Germline values: CDR1 DFQATT, CDR2 SNEGSKA (reference sequence). V lost 1 base, J lost 6 bases, and 3 bases stayed unmatched. The CDR3 coding sequence is TGCAGTGCTAGAGTGGGGGGGACCAATGAGCAGTTCTTC. Translation gives CSARVGGTNEQFF.

CDR3 nucleotide sequence: TGCAGCACCTACGATTGGGGGTTAGGAGAGACCCAGTACTTC. As protein: CSTYDWGLGETQYF. This chain connects TRBV29-1 to TRBJ2-5, with D possibly called TRBD1 or TRBD2 (5 bases each). The CDR3 contains 14 residues. Germline V gene sequence: CDR1 SQVTM, CDR2 ANQGSEA. Trimming removed 8 bases from V and 4 bases from J, with 20 bases in between.

The CDR3: CASSPLTPGETQYF. DNA for the CDR3: TGTGCCAGCAGTCCCTTGACCCCAGGGGAGACCCAGTACTTC. The chain combines TRBV27 with TRBJ2-5, with D possibly matching TRBD1 (5 bases). CDR3 size: 14 residues. Trimming removed 5 bases at V and 5 bases at J, with 15 bases between. The germline gives CDR1 MNHEY, CDR2 SMNVEV (reference sequence).

V and J are TRBV11-2 and TRBJ2-1, with 9 positions matching TRBD2. J was trimmed by 7 bases and V by 5 bases; bases with no gene match: 15. Germline CDR1 reads SGHAT; CDR2 reads FQNNGV. The CDR3 spans 17 residues. CDR3 DNA: TGTGCCAGCAGCCGGCCCTTTAGTAGCGGGAGAGCGAATGAGCAGTTCTTC. This codes for CASSRPFSSGRANEQFF.

This clonotype has a handful of counts. The genes are TRBV3-1 and TRBJ2-5, with TRBD1 identical over 10 bases. The V gene's germline CDR1 is LGHDT and CDR2 YNNKEL (reference sequence). Trimming at V came to 0 bases and at J to 4 bases, leaving 2 bases not matched to a gene. The CDR3 runs 15 residues. CDR3 sequence: CASSQDGTGAETQYF. CDR3 coding DNA: TGTGCCAGCAGCCAAGATGGGACAGGGGCAGAGACCCAGTACTTC.

The chain joins TRBV18 to TRBJ1-1; D possibly corresponds to TRBD1 (5 bases). CDR3 length: 13 residues. V lost 10 bases and J lost 4, with 16 bases in between. Germline CDR1 and CDR2: KGHSH and LQKENI. The CDR3 spells CATYSGTGTEAFF. The CDR3 bases are TGTGCCACCTATTCGGGGACGGGCACTGAAGCTTTCTTT.

The chain employs TRBV27 and TRBJ2-6; D is possibly TRBD1 or TRBD2 (6 bases each). This CDR3 has 17 residues. V was pared by 3 bases and J by 0 bases, with 12 bases between. Germline loops: CDR1 MNHEY, CDR2 SMNVEV (reference sequence). The CDR3 protein is CASSFRRGSSGANVLTF. The CDR3, as DNA: TGTGCCAGCAGTTTTAGGAGGGGGTCCTCTGGGGCCAACGTCCTGACTTTC.

This clonotype has just a few counts. This chain connects TRBV3-1 to TRBJ2-3; 8 bases are a match to TRBD1. The CDR3 runs to 18 residues. V shed 2 bases and J 2 bases; nucleotides not matched to a gene: 12. Germline loops: CDR1 LGHDT, CDR2 YNNKEL (reference sequence). In nucleotides, the CDR3 is TGTGCCAGCAGCCAACACCGGGACAGGTATTCCCCCACAGATACGCAGTATTTT. It encodes CASSQHRDRYSPTDTQYF.

Only a few counts were recorded for this clonotype. The chain joins TRBV7-2 to TRBJ2-1; possibly TRBD1 or TRBD2 for D (6 bases each). The germline V and J ends were trimmed by 5 bases and 7 bases, with 24 bases remaining between them. This CDR3 is built from 17 residues. Germline-derived CDR1 and CDR2 are SGHTA and FQGNSA. Here the CDR3 DNA reads TGTGCCAGCAGCCTTGGGGGGCAGGGCCTCTTCCGGAATGAGCAGTTCTTC. It translates to CASSLGGQGLFRNEQFF.

This clonotype was counted at least ten times. The chain has TRBV18 and TRBJ1-1; 8 bases align to TRBD1. The trim removed 6 bases at V and 12 bases at J, leaving 6 bases unmatched. This CDR3 comprises 11 residues. Germline CDR1 KGHSH, CDR2 LQKENI. CDR3 sequence: CASSKDRESFF. In DNA, the CDR3 is TGTGCCAGCTCGAAGGACAGGGAATCTTTCTTT.

This clonotype was seen a few times. The V gene is TRBV20-1, the J gene TRBJ2-7; 11 bases align to TRBD2. This CDR3 contains 15 residues. Germline V CDR1 and CDR2: DFQATT, SNEGSKA (reference sequence). After removal of 1 base from V and 5 bases from J, the junction contained 7 bases not matched to a gene. The CDR3 here is CSARVPSGRFDEQYF. The CDR3 bases are TGCAGTGCTAGAGTCCCTAGCGGGAGGTTCGACGAGCAGTACTTC.

The CDR3 spells CAWSVKGGGELFF. The CDR3 region has the DNA TGTGCCTGGAGTGTAAAGGGTGGCGGGGAGCTGTTTTTT. This chain connects TRBV30 to TRBJ2-2; unclear D gene. The CDR3 extends over 13 amino acids. The V and J ends lost 0 bases and 7 bases respectively, with 9 bases between them. The germline CDR1 and CDR2 sequences are GTSNPN and SVGIG (reference sequence). The whole variable domain, filled in from reference TRBV30 and TRBJ2-2, reads SQTIHQWPATLVQPVGSPLSLECTVEGTSNPNLYWYRQAAGRGLQLLFYSVGIGQISSEVPQNLSASRPQDRQFILSSKKLLLSDSGFYLCAWSVKGGGELFFGEGSRLTVL.

This clonotype was recorded many times. The gene calls are TRBV5-6 and TRBJ1-1; TRBD1 matches 8 bases. The V gene's germline CDR1 is SGHDT and CDR2 YYEEEE. The CDR3 has 15 residues. The junction had 5 bases not matched to a gene; V was cut back by 4 bases and J by 0 bases. CDR3 nucleotide sequence: TGTGCCAGCAGCCCCCGGGACAGGCTGAACACTGAAGCTTTCTTT. This encodes CASSPRDRLNTEAFF.

The genes are TRBV11-2 and TRBJ2-2; D is perhaps TRBD1 (5 bases). The CDR3 extends over 15 amino acids. The germline V and J ends were trimmed by 1 base and 3 bases, with 9 bases remaining between them. Germline V CDR1 and CDR2: SGHAT, FQNNGV. The DNA of the CDR3 is TGTGCCAGCAGCTTAGCCAGGGTTGACACCGGGGAGCTGTTTTTT. Its translation: CASSLARVDTGELFF.

This clonotype is a singleton in its sample. The chain is built from TRBV7-2 and TRBJ2-5, with 9 bases that match TRBD1. CDR1 and CDR2 (germline): SGHTA, FQGNSA. V trimming: 5 bases; J trimming: 4 bases; junction bases outside the gene matches: 8. The CDR3 loop spans 15 amino acids. DNA of the CDR3: TGTGCCAGCAGCCGTAACAGGGGGCGGATAGAGACCCAGTACTTC. This encodes CASSRNRGRIETQYF.

The V and J genes are TRBV3-1 and TRBJ2-2; no reliable D call. CDR3 length: 12 residues. CDR1 and CDR2 from the germline V gene are LGHDT and YNNKEL (reference sequence). Trimming removed 0 bases at V and 9 bases at J, with 5 bases between. The CDR3 DNA is TGTGCCAGCAGCCAAGATCTGAGGGAGCTGTTTTTT. Its translation: CASSQDLRELFF.

The rearrangement joins TRBV7-8 to TRBJ2-3, with no clear D. Germline V lookup: CDR1 SGHVS, CDR2 FQNEAQ. Trimming removed 3 bases at V and 2 bases at J, with 12 bases between. The CDR3 contains 15 residues. CDR3 coding DNA: TGTGCCAGCAGCTTGGAGACACCTAACACAGATACGCAGTATTTT. It translates to CASSLETPNTDTQYF. Based on the CDR3 plus reference TRBV7-8 and TRBJ2-3, the full variable domain is GAGVSQSPRYKVAKRGQDVALRCDPISGHVSLFWYQQALGQGPEFLTYFQNEAQLDKSGLPSDRFFAERPEGSVSTLKIQRTQQEDSAVYLCASSLETPNTDTQYFGPGTRLTVL.

The chain is built from TRBV27 and TRBJ2-1, with 8 bases fitting TRBD2. CDR1 and CDR2 from the germline V gene are MNHEY and SMNVEV (reference sequence). The trim removed 3 bases at V and 3 bases at J, leaving 4 bases unmatched. CDR3 length: 15 residues. CDR3 protein: CASSFGTRGYNEQFF. The CDR3 DNA sequence: TGTGCCAGCAGTTTCGGGACTAGGGGCTACAATGAGCAGTTCTTC.

This chain joins TRBV5-1 and TRBJ1-2; no definite D call. Germline lookup yields CDR1 SGHRS and CDR2 YFSETQ. V was shortened by 0 bases and J by 4 bases, with 10 bases between the two germline ends. This CDR3 is 14 amino acids long. The CDR3 spells CASSLGSAGYGYTF. CDR3 bases: TGCGCCAGCAGCTTGGGAAGTGCTGGCTATGGCTACACCTTC.

This clonotype has only a few counts. The chain recombines TRBV7-9 with TRBJ2-7; a possible D gene is TRBD2 (5 bases). The CDR3 runs 13 residues. Trimming left V 3 bases short and J 7 bases short, with 13 bases between. Germline loops: CDR1 SEHNR, CDR2 FQNEAQ (reference sequence). The CDR3 DNA follows: TGTGCCAGCAGCTTCGGACTTGGGTCAGAGCAGTACTTC. Translated, it gives CASSFGLGSEQYF.

The rearrangement links TRBV20-1 to TRBJ2-2, with D unresolved. The V gene lost 3 bases and the J gene lost 1 base, with 9 bases spanning the gap. The CDR3 runs to 14 residues. The germline V gene encodes CDR1 DFQATT and CDR2 SNEGSKA (reference sequence). CDR3 region: CSASSTENTGELFF. In DNA, the CDR3 is TGCAGTGCTAGTTCCACTGAGAACACCGGGGAGCTGTTTTTT.

The rearrangement uses TRBV5-1 and TRBJ1-6; D unclear. Germline values: CDR1 SGHRS, CDR2 YFSETQ. The V end lost 0 bases, the J end lost 12 bases, and 7 bases lay between the germline ends. The CDR3 sequence is 12 residues long. The CDR3 loop reads CASSLDEGPLHF. DNA of the CDR3: TGCGCCAGCAGCTTGGATGAGGGACCCCTCCACTTT. Together with reference TRBV5-1 and TRBJ1-6, the CDR3 gives the full variable domain: KAGVTQTPRYLIKTRGQQVTLSCSPISGHRSVSWYQQTPGQGLQFLFEYFSETQRNKGNFPGRFSGRQFSNSRSEMNVSTLELGDSALYLCASSLDEGPLHFGNGTRLTVT.

The genes are TRBV5-1 and TRBJ2-3; 10 bases are shared with TRBD2. CDR3 length: 15 residues. Trimming removed 0 bases from V and 4 bases from J; junction bases left unmatched: 2. Germline values: CDR1 SGHRS, CDR2 YFSETQ. The CDR3 region has the DNA TGCGCCAGCAGCTTGGCACTAGCGGGATCAGATACGCAGTATTTT. It translates to CASSLALAGSDTQYF.

The rearrangement links TRBV7-9 to TRBJ2-3, with 7 bases matching TRBD2. The CDR3 contains 15 residues. After removal of 5 bases from V and 2 bases from J, the junction contained 7 bases not matched to a gene. In germline, CDR1 is SEHNR, CDR2 FQNEAQ (reference sequence). CDR3 nucleotides: TGTGCCAGCAGCCCGCTAGCGGAGAACACAGATACGCAGTATTTT. It yields the protein CASSPLAENTDTQYF.

This clonotype was seen more than once but under ten times. This chain connects TRBV2 to TRBJ2-3; 7 nucleotides agree with TRBD1. Germline lookup yields CDR1 SNHLY and CDR2 FYNNEI. The CDR3 runs 13 residues. V was clipped by 8 bases and J by 4 bases; unmatched bases: 6. CDR3 sequence reads: CASGTGEPDTQYF. The CDR3, as DNA: TGTGCCAGCGGAACAGGGGAACCAGATACGCAGTATTTT.

This chain joins TRBV20-1 and TRBJ2-1, with D perhaps TRBD1 or TRBD2 (6 bases each). Per the germline V gene, CDR1 is DFQATT and CDR2 is SNEGSKA (reference sequence). V lost 5 bases to trimming and J lost 0 bases, with 14 bases between them. The length of the CDR3 is 15 residues. CDR3 sequence: CSAPSGAGSYNEQFF. The CDR3 DNA follows: TGCAGTGCTCCTTCGGGGGCGGGCTCCTACAATGAGCAGTTCTTC.

V gene TRBV5-5 combines with J gene TRBJ1-2; D is unclear. V gave up 5 bases and J gave up 7 bases, with 18 bases separating them. Germline CDR1 reads SGHKS; CDR2 reads YYEKEE (reference sequence). This CDR3 has 14 residues. CDR3 sequence reads: CASRYGPRESGYTF. Written as DNA, the CDR3 is TGTGCCAGCAGATATGGGCCCCGGGAGTCTGGCTACACCTTC.